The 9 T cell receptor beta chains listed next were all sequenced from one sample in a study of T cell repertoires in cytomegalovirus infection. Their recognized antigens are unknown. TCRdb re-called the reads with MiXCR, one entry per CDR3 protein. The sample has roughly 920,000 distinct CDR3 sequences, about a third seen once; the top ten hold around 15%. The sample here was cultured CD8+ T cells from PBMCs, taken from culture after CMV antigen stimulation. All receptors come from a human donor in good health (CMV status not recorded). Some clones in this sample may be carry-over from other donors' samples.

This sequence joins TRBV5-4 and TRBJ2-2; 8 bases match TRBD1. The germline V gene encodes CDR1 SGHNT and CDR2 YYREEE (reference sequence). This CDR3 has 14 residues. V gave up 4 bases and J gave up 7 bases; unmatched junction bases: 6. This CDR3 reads CASSPDRGGGELFF. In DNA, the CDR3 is TGTGCCAGCAGCCCCGACAGGGGAGGCGGGGAGCTGTTTTTT.

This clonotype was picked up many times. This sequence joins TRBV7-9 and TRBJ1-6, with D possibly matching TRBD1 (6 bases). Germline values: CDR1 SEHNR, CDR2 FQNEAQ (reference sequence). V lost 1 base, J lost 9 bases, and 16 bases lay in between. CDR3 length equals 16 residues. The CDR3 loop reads CASSLVGGARTSPLHF. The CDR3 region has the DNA TGTGCCAGCAGCTTAGTAGGGGGGGCGCGGACTTCACCCCTCCACTTT.

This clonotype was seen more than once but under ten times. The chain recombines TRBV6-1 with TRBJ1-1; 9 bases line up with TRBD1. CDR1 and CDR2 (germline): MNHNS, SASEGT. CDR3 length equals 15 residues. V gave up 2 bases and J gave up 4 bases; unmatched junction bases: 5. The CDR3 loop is CASSEIQGATTEAFF. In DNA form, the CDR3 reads TGTGCCAGCAGTGAAATACAGGGGGCGACCACTGAAGCTTTCTTT.

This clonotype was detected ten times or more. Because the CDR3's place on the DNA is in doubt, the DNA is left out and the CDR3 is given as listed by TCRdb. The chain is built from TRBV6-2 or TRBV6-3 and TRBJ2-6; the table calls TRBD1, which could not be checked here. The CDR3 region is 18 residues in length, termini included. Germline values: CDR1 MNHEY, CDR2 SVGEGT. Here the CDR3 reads CASSSSGQGGSGANVLTF.

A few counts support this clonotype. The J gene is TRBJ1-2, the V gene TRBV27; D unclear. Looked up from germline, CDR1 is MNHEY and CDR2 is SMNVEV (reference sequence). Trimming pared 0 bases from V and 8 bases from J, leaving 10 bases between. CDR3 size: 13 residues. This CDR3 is CASSLSWSRGYTF. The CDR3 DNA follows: TGTGCCAGCAGTTTATCTTGGTCCAGGGGCTACACCTTC.

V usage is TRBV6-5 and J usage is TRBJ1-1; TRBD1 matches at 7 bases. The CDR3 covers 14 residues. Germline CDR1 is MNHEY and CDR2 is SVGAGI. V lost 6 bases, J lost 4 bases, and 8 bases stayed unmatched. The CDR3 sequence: CASSHRGTGTEAFF. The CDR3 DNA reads TGTGCCAGCAGCCACAGGGGAACGGGCACTGAAGCTTTCTTT.

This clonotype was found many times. CDR3 sequence: CASSQDRVGETQYF. In nucleotides, the CDR3 is TGTGCCAGCAGTCAGGACAGGGTTGGGGAGACCCAGTACTTC. This sequence joins TRBV6-5 and TRBJ2-5; 8 bases map to TRBD1. There are 14 residues in the CDR3. Trimming took 5 bases from V and 5 from J; bases not matched to a gene: 7. Germline V lookup: CDR1 MNHEY, CDR2 SVGAGI.

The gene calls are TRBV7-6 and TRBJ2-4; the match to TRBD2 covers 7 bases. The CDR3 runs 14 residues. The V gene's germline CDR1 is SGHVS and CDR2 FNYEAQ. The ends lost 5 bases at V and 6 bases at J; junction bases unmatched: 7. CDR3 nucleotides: TGTGCCAGCAGCATGGGGAGGGGTGGAAACATTCAGTACTTC. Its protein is CASSMGRGGNIQYF.

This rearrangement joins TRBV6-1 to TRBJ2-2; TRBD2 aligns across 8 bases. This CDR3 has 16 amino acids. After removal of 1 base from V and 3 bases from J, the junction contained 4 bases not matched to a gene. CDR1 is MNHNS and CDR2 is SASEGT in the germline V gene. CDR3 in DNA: TGTGCCAGCAGTGAAGATCCGGGGGGGCACACCGGGGAGCTGTTTTTT. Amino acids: CASSEDPGGHTGELFF.